This entry features one T cell receptor beta chain sequence. It has no known antigen specificity. No per-base quality is available; no much larger clone lies one base away. The data belong to a study of blood T cell repertoires in COVID-19 (TCRdb year 2020). For the study in its entirety: Samples from collaborators originated in the United States, Italy and Spain and spanned both the acute and convalescent phases of COVID-19. The material from the prospective study consisted of cDNA or gDNA derived from T cells, B-cell-depleted T cells, or PBMCs. Deeply sampled blood TCRbeta repertoires from subjects exposed to, actively infected with, or recovered from COVID-19 were included in the dataset. The repertoires were made available in a free public database intended to serve as a resource for research on the immune response to SARS-CoV-2. The samples were drawn from two sources: the first 160 participants of the ongoing ImmuneRACE study, and 950 to 1,500 subjects contributed by 6 global collaborators. Nearly every sample came with metadata listing a de-identified subject ID, COVID-19 status, age in years and sex. Where HLA class I and class II types were available, the types were taken from metadata supplied by the sample provider, not from assay-based typing.

The paper as a whole reports these results and caveats: How much clinical and demographic metadata was included differed by source and by participant, and the metadata was provided uncurated.

Via the germline V gene (reference sequence), CDR1 is WNHNN and CDR2 SYGVQD. The CDR3 runs 13 amino acids, cysteine and phenylalanine included. CDR3 DNA only is kept here, 39 bases in frame from base 1. V loses 2 bases, J loses 9 bases, and the germline ends lie 11 bases apart. The immunoSEQ Assay, a bias-controlled multiplex PCR, was used to amplify TCRbeta CDR3 regions from genomic DNA. In the paper's pipeline: Nucleated cell counts per sample were estimated from amplification of reference gene primers within the assay. Sequence reads were collapsed and filtered to measure the absolute abundance of every unique TCRbeta CDR3 rearrangement. Productive Simpson clonality was computed per sample as the square root of Simpson's diversity index over productive rearrangements. This immuneACCESS table, as held by TCRdb, lists in-frame sequences with V and J called but not all clones. Of the missing ones, under half trace to an unresolved V gene in checked studies; the others have no known cause. V and J calls and clone size are copied from that table; D and trimming were computed from the DNA. The sample has a few hundred thousand clones on record, around 90% of them singletons. The ten largest clones add up to more than 0.55% of the sample.

Collaborating institutions collected whole blood in K2EDTA tubes following their own protocols. For TCRbeta analysis, collaborators shipped samples as frozen whole blood, isolated PBMCs, or DNA extracted from either of those sample types. The origin of this receptor is a human donor in a cohort sampled during active COVID-19. The chain links TRBV10-1 with TRBJ2-1, with TRBD1 as a weak D call on 5 bases. Sequenced material: peripheral blood. CDR3 region: CASSEGAKSEQFF. In nucleotides, the sequence is TGCGCCAGCAGTGAGGGGGCGAAGAGTGAGCAGTTCTTC.